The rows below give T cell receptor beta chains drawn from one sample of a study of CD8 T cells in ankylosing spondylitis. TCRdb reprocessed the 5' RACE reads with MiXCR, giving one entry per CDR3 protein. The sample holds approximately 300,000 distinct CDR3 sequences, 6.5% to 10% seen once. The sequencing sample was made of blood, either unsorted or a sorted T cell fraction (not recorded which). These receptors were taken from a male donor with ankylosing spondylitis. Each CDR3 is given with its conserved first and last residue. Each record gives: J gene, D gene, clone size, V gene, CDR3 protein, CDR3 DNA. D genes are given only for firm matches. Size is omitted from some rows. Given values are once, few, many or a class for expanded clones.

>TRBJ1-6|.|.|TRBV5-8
CASSFGLNNSPLHF
TGTGCCAGCAGCTTCGGACTTAATAATTCACCCCTCCACTTT
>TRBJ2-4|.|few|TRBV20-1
CSAIGTVNIQYF
TGCAGTGCTATAGGGACTGTTAACATTCAGTACTTC
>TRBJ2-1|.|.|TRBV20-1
CSATKRRLVDNEQFF
TGCAGTGCTACAAAACGTCGACTAGTGGACAATGAGCAGTTCTTC
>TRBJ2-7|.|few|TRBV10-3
CAISDPGGLSSYEQYF
TGTGCCATCAGTGACCCGGGCGGGCTAAGCTCCTACGAGCAGTACTTC
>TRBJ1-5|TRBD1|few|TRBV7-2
CASSLTGVPQHF
TGTGCCAGCAGCTTAACAGGGGTCCCCCAGCATTTT
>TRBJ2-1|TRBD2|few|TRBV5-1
CASLGLAGGPSHNEQFF
TGCGCCAGCTTGGGACTAGCGGGAGGGCCGAGTCACAATGAGCAGTTCTTC
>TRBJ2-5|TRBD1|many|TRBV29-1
CSVEALPGQGQETQYF
TGCAGCGTTGAAGCCCTCCCGGGACAGGGACAAGAGACCCAGTACTTC
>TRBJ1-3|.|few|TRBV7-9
CASSLGGTGSGNTIYF
TGTGCCAGCAGCTTAGGGGGTACGGGCTCTGGAAACACCATATATTTT
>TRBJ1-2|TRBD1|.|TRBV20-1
CSAKFSPGGIYGYTF
TGCAGTGCCAAGTTTTCGCCAGGGGGCATCTATGGCTACACCTTC
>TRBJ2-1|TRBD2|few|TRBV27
CASSLVAGAFEQFF
TGTGCCAGCAGTTTGGTAGCGGGAGCTTTTGAGCAGTTCTTC
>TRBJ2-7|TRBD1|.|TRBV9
CASSFGNRGGEQYF
TGTGCCAGCAGCTTCGGAAACAGGGGCGGCGAGCAGTACTTC
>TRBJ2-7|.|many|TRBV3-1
CASRGNSYEQYF
TGTGCCAGCAGGGGCAACTCCTACGAGCAGTACTTC
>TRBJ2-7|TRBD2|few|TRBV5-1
CASSGTSGTSSYEQYF
TGCGCCAGCAGCGGGACTAGCGGGACCTCTTCTTACGAGCAGTACTTC
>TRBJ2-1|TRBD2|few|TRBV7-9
CASSRRASGYNEQFF
TGTGCCAGCAGCCGCAGGGCTAGCGGGTACAATGAGCAGTTCTTC
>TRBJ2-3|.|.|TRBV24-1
CATSTGLDTQYF
TGTGCCACCAGTACCGGCCTAGATACGCAGTATTTT
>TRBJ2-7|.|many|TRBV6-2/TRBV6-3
CASRRSGEQYF
TGTGCCAGCAGAAGATCTGGGGAGCAGTACTTC
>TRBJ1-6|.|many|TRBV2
CARSMSQDNSPLHF
TGTGCCCGCTCGATGTCTCAGGACAATTCACCCCTCCACTTT
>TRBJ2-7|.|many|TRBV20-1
CSASSGTNYEQYF
TGCAGTGCTAGTTCTGGGACAAACTACGAGCAGTACTTC
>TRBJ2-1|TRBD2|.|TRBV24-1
CATSGVTSGSLHNEQFF
TGTGCCACCAGTGGGGTGACTAGCGGGAGCTTACACAATGAGCAGTTCTTC
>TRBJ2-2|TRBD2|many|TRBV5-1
CASSLRLAEMNTGELFF
TGCGCCAGCAGCTTGAGGCTAGCGGAGATGAACACCGGGGAGCTGTTTTTT
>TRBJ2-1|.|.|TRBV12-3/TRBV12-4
CASSLRVGVNNEQFF
TGTGCCAGCAGTTTGCGTGTAGGGGTCAACAATGAGCAGTTCTTC
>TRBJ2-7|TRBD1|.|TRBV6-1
CASSRLGQGAHEQYF
TGTGCCAGCAGTCGGCTCGGACAGGGCGCCCACGAGCAGTACTTC
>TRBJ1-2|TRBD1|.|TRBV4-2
CASSQDRVRQGNYGYTF
TGTGCCAGCAGCCAAGATAGGGTGAGACAGGGTAACTATGGCTACACCTTC
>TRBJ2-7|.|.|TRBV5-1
CASSTTGSEQYF
TGCGCCAGCAGCACAACAGGATCCGAGCAGTACTTC
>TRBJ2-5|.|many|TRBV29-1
CSARTEGETQYF
TGCAGCGCCCGGACGGAGGGAGAGACCCAGTACTTC
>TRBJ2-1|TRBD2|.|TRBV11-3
CASSWTGTRGYNEQFF
TGTGCCAGCAGCTGGACCGGGACTAGAGGATACAATGAGCAGTTCTTC
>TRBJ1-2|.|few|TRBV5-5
CASSLGLDYGYTF
TGTGCCAGCAGCTTGGGGCTGGACTATGGCTACACCTTC
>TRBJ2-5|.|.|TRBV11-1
CASSPQGAGETQYF
TGTGCCAGCAGCCCCCAAGGGGCAGGCGAGACCCAGTACTTC
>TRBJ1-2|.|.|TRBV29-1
CSAPRGSAGYTF
TGCAGCGCTCCCCGGGGATCCGCTGGCTACACCTTC
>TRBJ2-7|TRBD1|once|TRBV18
CASSPASPFRQGAYEQYF
TGTGCCAGCTCACCAGCCAGTCCCTTTAGACAGGGGGCCTACGAGCAGTACTTC
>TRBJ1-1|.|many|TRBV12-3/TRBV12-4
CASSFGAGAAEAFF
TGTGCCAGCAGTTTTGGGGCGGGGGCGGCTGAAGCTTTCTTT
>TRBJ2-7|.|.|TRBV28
CASSGRGNSYEQYF
TGTGCCAGCAGTGGACGGGGAAACAGCTACGAGCAGTACTTC
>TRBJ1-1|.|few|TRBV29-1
CSVAISETEAFF
TGCAGCGTCGCAATCAGCGAAACTGAAGCTTTCTTT
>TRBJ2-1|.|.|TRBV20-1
CSAHDTSSYNEQFF
TGCAGTGCTCATGACACGAGCTCCTACAATGAGCAGTTCTTC
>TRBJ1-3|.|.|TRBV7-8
CASSLIGLSGNTIYF
TGTGCCAGCAGCTTAATAGGACTCTCTGGAAACACCATATATTTT
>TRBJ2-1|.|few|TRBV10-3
CAARGVEGQRQFF
TGTGCCGCCCGCGGGGTGGAGGGCCAGCGGCAGTTCTTC
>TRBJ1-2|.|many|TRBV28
CASSFLQGLSYTF
TGTGCCAGCAGTTTCTTGCAGGGTCTGAGCTACACCTTC
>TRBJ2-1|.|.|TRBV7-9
CASTHPGLEDEQFF
TGTGCCAGCACCCACCCCGGCCTCGAGGATGAGCAGTTCTTC
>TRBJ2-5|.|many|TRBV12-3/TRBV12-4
CASRTRDNSWTQYF
TGTGCCAGCAGAACACGGGACAATTCTTGGACCCAGTACTTC
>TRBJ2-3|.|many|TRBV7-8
CASSFADWTADTQYF
TGTGCCAGCAGCTTCGCGGATTGGACGGCAGATACGCAGTATTTT
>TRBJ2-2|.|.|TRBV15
CATSSLTGELFF
TGTGCCACCAGCAGCTTAACCGGGGAGCTGTTTTTT
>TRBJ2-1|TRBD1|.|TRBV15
CATRTGTGGAASYNEQFF
TGTGCCACCAGGACCGGGACAGGGGGAGCCGCCTCCTACAATGAGCAGTTCTTC
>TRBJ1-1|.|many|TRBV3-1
CASSQGWGGNTEAFF
TGTGCCAGCAGCCAAGGGTGGGGAGGGAACACTGAAGCTTTCTTT
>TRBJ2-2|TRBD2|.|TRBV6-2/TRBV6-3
CASTASGATGELFF
TGTGCCAGCACTGCCAGCGGGGCGACCGGGGAGCTGTTTTTT
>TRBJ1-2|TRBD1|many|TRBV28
CASSLKRGLVEGYTF
TGTGCCAGCAGTTTAAAGAGGGGGCTCGTGGAGGGCTACACCTTC
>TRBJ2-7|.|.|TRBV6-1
CASRPPGDAAQILQYF
TGTGCCAGCAGACCTCCGGGGGACGCCGCTCAAATACTGCAGTACTTC
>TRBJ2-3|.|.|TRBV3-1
CASSRPLARRGTTQYF
TGTGCCAGCAGCCGCCCCCTAGCTCGTCGAGGGACTACGCAGTATTTT
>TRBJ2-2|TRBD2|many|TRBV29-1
CSVVAGETNTGELFF
TGCAGCGTTGTAGCGGGAGAAACGAACACCGGGGAGCTGTTTTTT
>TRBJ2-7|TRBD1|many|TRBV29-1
CSVDRDSTNEQYF
TGCAGCGTTGATCGGGACAGCACTAACGAGCAGTACTTC
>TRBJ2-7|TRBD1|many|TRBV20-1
CSARIRRGRGTYEQYF
TGCAGTGCTAGAATTCGCAGGGGGAGAGGGACCTACGAGCAGTACTTC
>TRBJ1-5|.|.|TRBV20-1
CSASHGRSTLGPQHF
TGCAGTGCTAGCCATGGGCGGTCGACCTTAGGGCCCCAGCATTTT